This section outlines one T cell receptor (beta chain) sequence together with its context. It lacks a known antigen. One base away lies a much larger clone, so this may be a sequencing read error. The sample's treatment or condition label is to be understood as: allogeneic hematopoietic cell transplantation with graft depleted of TCRalphabeta T cells and CD19 B cells. The transplant recipients were children given TCRalphabeta/CD19-depleted allogeneic hematopoietic cell grafts. The library relied on PCR. TCRdb names Illumina HiSeq 2500 as the instrument used. TCR libraries were prepared with molecular barcoding, using unique molecular identifiers to normalize TCRbeta repertoire quantification. The public reads were run again by TCRdb, first through fastp at Q25 and then through MiXCR, and only productive beta chains were kept. Every entry covers one CDR3 protein and lists the most common genes and DNA from its rows. The sample contains about 300,000 distinct CDR3 sequences, around 10% of them found a single time. Over 6% of the sample is held by the ten biggest clonotypes.

This entry comes from a study of T-cell reconstitution after alpha-beta-depleted transplantation in children listed by TCRdb under 2016. In the study overall: Using TCR repertoire profiling, the study followed T-cell immune reconstitution in a quantitative way in children after TCRalphabeta/CD19-depleted allogeneic hematopoietic cell transplantation.

What the study reported, not specific to this receptor: Hyperexpanded clone frequencies declined over subsequent months; after one year, T-cell counts and TCRbeta diversity were mostly attributed to newly produced T cells. The high TCRbeta diversity at day 60 in some patients was ascribed to recipient T cells and intrathymic progenitors that had survived conditioning. The apparently early alphabetaT-cell count recovery about two months after transplant was reportedly dependent on only several hundred rapidly expanded clones derived from non-depleted graft cells.

This material consisted of PBMCs, taken before TCRalphabeta/CD19-depleted stem cell transplant. This TCR was sampled from a boy younger than two with acute myeloid leukemia, due to receive a stem cell transplant.

The CDR3 reads CNASTIDTQYF. DNA sequence: TGCAATGCTAGCACCATAGATACGCAGTATTTT. In this chain, TRBV20-1 is recombined with TRBJ2-3; the D segment could be TRBD2, given 5 matching bases. The CDR3 covers 11 residues, taking in both the cysteine and the phenylalanine. Only the CDR3 region is kept as DNA, spanning 33 bases read in frame from base 1. CDR1 and CDR2 are read off the germline V gene (reference sequence) as DFQATT and SNEGSKA.